One TCR beta chain is described in this entry. The antigen remains undetermined. The sample comes from a study of T cell clusters in autoimmune cytopenias. The CDR3 contains 15 residues. In germline, CDR1 is LGHNA, CDR2 YNFKEQ. Broader study findings: Clustering suggested that physiological T cell clusters were missing in primary autoimmune cytopenia patients.

TRB amplification used approximately 250 ng of peripheral blood genomic DNA. One tube held mixed TRB-A and TRB-B primer pools for touch-down PCR. No DNA is given; TCRdb re-called the multiplex PCR reads and lists each CDR3 protein once. In all, the sample yields about 6,400 distinct CDR3 sequences. The sample also formed part of further work on T cell repertoires in aging, cancer and after chemotherapy. This second report adds: Clear clonal overlap appeared across healthy donor samples taken over several months to years. Healthy donors lost TCR diversity with age mainly through richness, cancer patients through richness and evenness. Across the chemotherapy interval, each cancer cohort showed higher median generation probability, suggesting thymic rebound.

The sequenced material came from peripheral blood. The rearrangement joins TRBV4-2 to TRBJ1-4; TCRdb selects TRBD1, and the lack of DNA leaves this call unchecked. The clonotype originates from a human donor in good health. The CDR3 region is CASSRPGQTNEKLFF.